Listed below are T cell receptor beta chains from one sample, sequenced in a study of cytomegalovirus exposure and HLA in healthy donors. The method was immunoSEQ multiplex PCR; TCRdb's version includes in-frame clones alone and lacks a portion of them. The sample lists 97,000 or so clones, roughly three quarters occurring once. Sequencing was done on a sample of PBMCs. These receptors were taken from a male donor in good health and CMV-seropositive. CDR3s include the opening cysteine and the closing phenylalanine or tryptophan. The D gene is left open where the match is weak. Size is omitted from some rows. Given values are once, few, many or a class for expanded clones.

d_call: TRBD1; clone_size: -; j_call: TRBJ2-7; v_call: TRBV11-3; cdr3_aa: CASSLVWDSHHEQYF; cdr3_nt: TGTGCCAGCAGCTTAGTCTGGGACAGCCATCACGAGCAGTACTTC
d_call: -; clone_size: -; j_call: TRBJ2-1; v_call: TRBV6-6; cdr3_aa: CASSYGRGRSYNEQFF; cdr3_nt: TGTGCCAGCAGTTACGGTCGGGGTCGCTCTTACAATGAGCAGTTCTTC
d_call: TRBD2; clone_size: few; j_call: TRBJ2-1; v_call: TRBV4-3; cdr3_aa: CASEVQLAGVNEQFF; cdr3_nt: TGCGCCAGCGAGGTCCAGCTAGCGGGAGTCAATGAGCAGTTCTTC
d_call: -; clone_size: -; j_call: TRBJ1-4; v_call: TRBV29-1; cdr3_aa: CSVGTSGEKLFF; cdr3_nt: TGCAGTGTGGGGACTAGTGGGGAAAAACTGTTTTTT
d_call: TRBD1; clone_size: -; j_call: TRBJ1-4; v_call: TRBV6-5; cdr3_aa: CASSATGVNEKLFF; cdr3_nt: TGTGCCAGCAGTGCGACAGGGGTTAATGAAAAACTGTTTTTT
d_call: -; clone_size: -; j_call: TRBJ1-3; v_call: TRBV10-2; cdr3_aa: CASSGPGAGNTIYF; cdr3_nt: TGCGCCAGCAGTGGGCCAGGGGCTGGAAACACCATATATTTT
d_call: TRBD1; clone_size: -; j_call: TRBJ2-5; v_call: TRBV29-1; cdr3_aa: CSVDRDRGRETQYF; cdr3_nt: TGCAGCGTTGACCGGGACAGGGGGCGGGAGACCCAGTACTTC
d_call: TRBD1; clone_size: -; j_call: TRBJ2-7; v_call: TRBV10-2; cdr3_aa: CASSDWGQGQYEQYF; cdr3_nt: TGCGCCAGCAGTGATTGGGGACAGGGGCAATACGAGCAGTACTTC
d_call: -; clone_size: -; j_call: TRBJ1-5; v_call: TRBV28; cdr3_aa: CASRLALRGTQHF; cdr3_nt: TGTGCCAGCAGGCTGGCCCTTAGGGGTACCCAGCATTTT
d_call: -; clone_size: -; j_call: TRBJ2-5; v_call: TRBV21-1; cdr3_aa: CASSTAVSPRMTQYF; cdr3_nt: TGTGCCAGCAGCACTGCAGTTTCCCCCCGTATGACCCAGTACTTC
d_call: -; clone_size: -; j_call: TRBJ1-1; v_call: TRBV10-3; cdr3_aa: CAISESGGPGTEAFF; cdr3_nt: TGTGCCATCAGTGAGTCGGGGGGTCCGGGCACTGAAGCTTTCTTT
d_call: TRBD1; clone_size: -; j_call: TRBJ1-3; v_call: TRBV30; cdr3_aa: CACLWTGGGNTIYF; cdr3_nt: TGTGCCTGTCTCTGGACAGGGGGTGGAAACACCATATATTTT
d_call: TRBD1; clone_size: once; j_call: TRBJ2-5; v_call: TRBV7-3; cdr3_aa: CASPKGQVKSETQYF; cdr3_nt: TGTGCCAGCCCCAAAGGACAGGTTAAATCGGAGACCCAGTACTTC
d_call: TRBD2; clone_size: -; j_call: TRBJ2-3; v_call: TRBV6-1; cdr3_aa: CASFRASGSPDTQYF; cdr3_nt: TGTGCCAGCTTTCGGGCTAGCGGGAGCCCAGATACGCAGTATTTT
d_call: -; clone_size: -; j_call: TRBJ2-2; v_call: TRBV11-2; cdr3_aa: CASSSRDISNTGELFF; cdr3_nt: TGTGCCAGCAGCAGTCGGGACATATCGAACACCGGGGAGCTGTTTTTT
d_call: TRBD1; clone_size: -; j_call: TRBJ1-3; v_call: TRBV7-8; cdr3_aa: CASSLGAGGTVSGNTIYF; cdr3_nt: TGTGCCAGCAGCTTGGGGGCAGGGGGCACCGTTAGCGGAAACACCATATATTTT
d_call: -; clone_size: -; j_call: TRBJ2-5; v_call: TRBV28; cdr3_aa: CASSYWETQYF; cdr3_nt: TGTGCCAGCAGTTACTGGGAGACCCAGTACTTC
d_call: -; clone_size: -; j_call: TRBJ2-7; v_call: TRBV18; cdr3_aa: CASSPPPRTPGEQYF; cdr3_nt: TGTGCCAGCTCACCACCGCCCAGGACCCCGGGGGAGCAGTACTTC
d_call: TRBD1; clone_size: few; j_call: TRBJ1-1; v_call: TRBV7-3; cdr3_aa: CASSLRGDSYEAFF; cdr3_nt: TGTGCCAGCAGCTTAAGAGGGGACAGCTATGAAGCTTTCTTT
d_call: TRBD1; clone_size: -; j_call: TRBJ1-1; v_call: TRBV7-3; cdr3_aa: CASSTQGDTEAFF; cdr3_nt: TGTGCCAGCAGCACACAGGGGGACACTGAAGCTTTCTTT
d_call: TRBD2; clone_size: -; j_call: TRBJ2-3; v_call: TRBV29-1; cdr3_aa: CSVGSGRDSTDTQYF; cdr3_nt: TGCAGCGTTGGGAGCGGGAGGGATAGCACAGATACGCAGTATTTT
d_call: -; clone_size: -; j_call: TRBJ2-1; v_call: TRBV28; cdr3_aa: CASSLAEGTRSFF; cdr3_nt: TGTGCCAGCAGTTTGGCGGAGGGCACTAGGTCGTTCTTC
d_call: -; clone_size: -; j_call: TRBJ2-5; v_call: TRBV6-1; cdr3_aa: CASSEPGGWKQYF; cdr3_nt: TGTGCCAGCAGTGAACCCGGCGGGTGGAAGCAGTACTTC